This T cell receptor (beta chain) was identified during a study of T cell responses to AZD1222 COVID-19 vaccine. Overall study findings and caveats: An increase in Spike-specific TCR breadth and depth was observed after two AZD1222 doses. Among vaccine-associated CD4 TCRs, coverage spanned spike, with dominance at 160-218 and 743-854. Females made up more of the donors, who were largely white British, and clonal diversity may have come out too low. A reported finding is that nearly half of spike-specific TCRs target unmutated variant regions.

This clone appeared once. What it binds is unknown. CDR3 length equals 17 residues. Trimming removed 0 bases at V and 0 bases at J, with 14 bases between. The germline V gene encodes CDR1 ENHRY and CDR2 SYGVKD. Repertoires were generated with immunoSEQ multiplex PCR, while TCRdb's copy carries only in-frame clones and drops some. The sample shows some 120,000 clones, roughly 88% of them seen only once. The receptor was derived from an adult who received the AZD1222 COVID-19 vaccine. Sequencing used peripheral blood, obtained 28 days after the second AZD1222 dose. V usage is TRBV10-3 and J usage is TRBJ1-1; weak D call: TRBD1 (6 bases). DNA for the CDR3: TGTGCCATCAGTGAGTCTAGTCCAGGGGTCATGAACACTGAAGCTTTCTTT. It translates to CAISESSPGVMNTEAFF.